This T cell receptor beta chain was observed in a study of CD8 T cells in Susac syndrome. The overall study: When their blood was taken, patients with Susac syndrome were therapy-naive, taking corticosteroids, or taking intravenous immunoglobulin alone.

Trimming cost V 6 bases and J 2 bases; bases outside gene matches: 3. The germline V gene has CDR1 MGHDK and CDR2 SYGVNS. The CDR3 extends over 13 amino acids. General observations from the study: Individuals included in the TCR sequencing and HLA analysis were acknowledged by the study to be relatively few in number. Susac syndrome CD4+ T cell repertoires showed no clonal expansion.

A remark on this clonotype: Antigen specificity is unknown.

The authors reverse transcribed roughly 0.5 to 1 ug RNA with random hexamers. TCR beta CDR3 was amplified by immunoSEQ covering 54 Vbeta and 13 Jbeta. TCRdb re-called the immunoSEQ multiplex PCR reads with MiXCR, one entry per CDR3 protein. The table lists over 150,000 distinct CDR3 sequences, around 94% of them singletons. Specimen: CD4+ T cells from PBMCs. The source of this sequence is a human donor with Susac syndrome. V and J are TRBV25-1 and TRBJ2-7, with TRBD1 matching over 8 bases. This chain's CDR3 is CASRDRVTYEQYF. The CDR3 nucleotides read TGTGCCAGCAGGGACAGGGTCACCTACGAGCAGTACTTC.